This T cell receptor (beta chain) was sequenced for a study of blood T cells in healthy people across ages (dated by TCRdb to 2013 to 2016). Some background on the complete study: In model experiments, template switching captured about one uniquely barcoded TCR beta cDNA molecule for every two T cells. To avoid experimental bias, donors of different ages were spread randomly across the sequencing lanes. The donors were divided into four age groups: young (average around 17 years), middle-aged (about 39), aged (roughly 60) and long-lived (more than 75). The study analyzed two additional independent replicas of 1 million unique cDNA reads from the same blood draw for two donors, one aged 18 to 30 and one aged 80 or older. Age-related changes in TCR beta repertoire diversity were measured in the study by deep sequencing normalized with unique cDNA molecular identifiers.

Library creation used 5' RACE. Data came from an Illumina HiSeq 2500. A second PCR of about 6 to 11 cycles was run with a J-beta primer mix and a sample-barcoded 5' primer. A template-switch 5' adaptor carrying 12 random nucleotides introduced a unique molecular identifier onto each TCR beta cDNA molecule. Each sample yielded at least 2.5 million CDR3-containing paired-end reads. First-strand cDNA was synthesized from all RNA with the Mint cDNA synthesis kit, primed by a TRBC-specific oligonucleotide. Following uracil-DNA glycosylase treatment, all cDNA underwent a first 18-cycle PCR with the universal primers M1SS and BC2_uni_R. Per the source publication's procedure: Each sample was normalized by randomly selecting 1 million high-quality reads, each carrying a distinct molecular identifier. Instead of being binned into consensus sequences, reads that shared molecular identifiers were thrown out. MiTCR, set to a Q25 quality threshold and the strictest error-elimination algorithm, was used for CDR3 identification, clonotype clustering and error correction. A nonparametric unseen species model using Euler transformation provided a lower-bound estimate of total TCR beta diversity. TCRdb trimmed the raw reads at Q25, called clones with MiXCR and kept productive beta chains. One record per CDR3 amino acid sequence lists the most common genes and DNA. TCRdb's processing, not the authors', yielded these V and J calls. Here the sample has hundreds of thousands of distinct CDR3 sequences; about three fifths occur a single time. Together, the top ten hold over 20% of the sample.

Beyond this particular receptor, the publication reports: Conclusive comparison of naive and antigen-experienced compartments was prevented by the profiling of bulk unsorted PBMCs. Observed TCR beta diversity correlated strongly with the percentage of naive T cells measured by flow cytometry. Because donor CMV infection status was unknown, age-related changes in expanded clonotypes were potentially confounded. Estimates of total diversity based on one million sequenced T cells were considered lower bounds and underestimates. The long-lived group showed more naive CD4+ T cells, fewer expanded clones and increased TCR diversity than the aged group, suggesting age selection. Observed TCR beta diversity per million T cells fell roughly linearly with age, and a significant reduction was already apparent by age approximately 40.

The 39 donors, aged roughly 6 to 90 years, were systemically healthy Caucasian individuals from Russia. Around 10 milliliters of peripheral blood were collected from each donor into EDTA-treated Vacutainer tubes. Ficoll-Paque density-gradient centrifugation was used to isolate PBMCs, with at least 7 million per sample. Trizol reagent was used to extract total RNA from PBMCs, with at least 5.5 micrograms per sample. For every donor, an aliquot of PBMCs went through flow cytometry to measure the percentages of naive CD45RAhigh/CD27high T cells. At the junction V is shortened by 7 bases and J by 4 bases, with 15 bases in between. The CDR3 measures 14 amino acids from cysteine to phenylalanine. Only the CDR3 DNA is retained, 42 bases long and in frame from the first base. Based on the germline V gene (reference sequence), the CDR1 and CDR2 sequences are LGHDT and YNNKEL. To note about this clonotype: The antigen it recognizes is unknown. No base quality information exists; no much larger clone differs at one position.

This clonotype was obtained from a man aged 30-40 years in good health. Sequencing was carried out using blood. The V gene is TRBV3-1 and the J gene is TRBJ2-3, with no D gene named confidently. The CDR3 is CASTSYLVPDTQYF. At the DNA level, the sequence is TGTGCCAGCACTTCTTACTTAGTACCAGATACGCAGTATTTT.